These 16 T cell receptor beta chains originate from one sample sequenced in a study of blood T cell repertoires in COVID-19. Clones were read by immunoSEQ multiplex PCR, and TCRdb kept only the in-frame ones, dropping some. The table includes 360,000 or so clones, approximately 89% detected once. Sample: peripheral blood. These TCRs come from a woman aged 60-75 years with COVID-19, enrolled during active disease.

Comments on this clone: Other DNA sequences within the sample encode an identical CDR3. This sequence joins TRBV6-6 and TRBJ1-1; D possibly corresponds to TRBD1 (5 bases). The CDR3 loop spans 14 amino acids. Germline CDR1 reads MNHNY; CDR2 reads SVGAGI (reference sequence). The V gene lost 0 bases and the J gene lost 1 base, with 6 bases spanning the gap. The CDR3 nucleotides read TGTGCCAGCAGTTACTCGGGGGGGAACACTGAAGCTTTCTTT. It encodes CASSYSGGNTEAFF.

The chain couples TRBV2 to TRBJ2-2, with unresolved D. The germline V and J ends were trimmed by 2 bases and 4 bases, with 5 bases remaining between them. The CDR3 has 13 amino acids. Germline CDR1 and CDR2: SNHLY and FYNNEI. CDR3 nucleotide sequence: TGTGCCAGCAGTGAACTGAGCACCGGGGAGCTGTTTTTT. Protein: CASSELSTGELFF.

The J gene is TRBJ1-1, the V gene TRBV10-3, with 8 bases fitting TRBD1. Trimming removed 5 bases from V and 5 bases from J; junction bases left unmatched: 7. Per the germline V gene, CDR1 is ENHRY and CDR2 is SYGVKD. This CDR3 is built from 14 residues. DNA of the CDR3: TGTGCCATCAGTCTGACAGGGGCAGGTACTGAAGCTTTCTTT. Amino acids: CAISLTGAGTEAFF.

The chain carries TRBV7-3 and TRBJ2-1; 9 bases line up with TRBD1. This CDR3 region has 14 residues. Germline V gene sequence: CDR1 SGHTA, CDR2 FQGTGA. V lost 5 bases and J lost 8; bases outside the gene matches: 7. This chain's CDR3 is CASSPGTGRDEQFF. The CDR3 DNA is TGTGCCAGCAGCCCAGGGACAGGGCGGGATGAGCAGTTCTTC.

This rearrangement joins TRBV28 to TRBJ2-3, with a tentative D call TRBD1 (6 bases). The CDR3 loop spans 14 amino acids. The germline gives CDR1 MDHEN, CDR2 SYDVKM. Trimming removed 5 bases at V and 5 bases at J, with 14 bases between. CDR3: CASSGQFWGDTQYF. CDR3 in DNA: TGTGCCAGCAGTGGACAGTTCTGGGGAGATACGCAGTATTTT.

This chain connects TRBV7-2 to TRBJ2-3; 9 bases fit TRBD2. CDR1 SGHTA and CDR2 FQGNSA come from the germline V gene. Losses at the gene ends were 8 bases for V and 1 base for J; bases not matched to a gene: 4. This CDR3 region has 14 residues. Here the CDR3 reads CASARTSGTDTQYF. The CDR3 DNA is TGTGCCAGCGCCCGGACTAGCGGCACAGATACGCAGTATTTT.

V is TRBV2 and J is TRBJ1-1; 8 nucleotides align to TRBD1. This CDR3 comprises 15 residues. J gave up 0 bases and V 6 bases, and 6 bases lay outside the gene matches. Germline loops: CDR1 SNHLY, CDR2 FYNNEI. The CDR3 nucleotides are TGTGCCAGCAGCGGACAGGGAACCTTGAACACTGAAGCTTTCTTT. It specifies CASSGQGTLNTEAFF. Filled out from reference TRBV2 and TRBJ1-1, the complete variable domain reads EPEVTQTPSHQVTQMGQEVILRCVPISNHLYFYWYRQILGQKVEFLVSFYNNEISEKSEIFDDQFSVERPDGSNFTLKIRSTKLEDSAMYFCASSGQGTLNTEAFFGQGTRLTVV.

The V and J genes are TRBV12-3 or TRBV12-4 and TRBJ2-1; D unclear. The ends were cut back, 3 bases at V and 4 bases at J, with 4 bases in the middle. This CDR3 spans 12 amino acids. As DNA, the CDR3 is TGTGCCAGCAGTTTCGAGTACAATGAGCAGTTCTTC. It encodes CASSFEYNEQFF.

This chain uses TRBV18 with TRBJ2-5, with 12 positions matching TRBD2. Per germline, CDR1 KGHSH and CDR2 LQKENI. CDR3 length: 18 residues. V trimming: 3 bases; J trimming: 1 base; junction bases outside the gene matches: 9. The CDR3 region is CASSPLPTSGGAQETQYF. The CDR3, as DNA: TGTGCCAGCTCACCGCTACCGACTAGCGGGGGAGCCCAAGAGACCCAGTACTTC.

V and J are TRBV11-3 and TRBJ2-3; a possible D gene is TRBD2 (6 bases). This CDR3 has 15 amino acids. V lost 1 base to trimming and J lost 1 base, with 9 bases between them. CDR1 and CDR2 (germline): SGHNT, YENEEA. The CDR3: CASSLAGLRTDTQYF. The CDR3 DNA reads as TGTGCCAGCAGCTTAGCGGGACTTCGCACAGATACGCAGTATTTT.

The chain joins TRBV7-9 to TRBJ1-1, with D unclear. The CDR3 covers 13 residues. Germline V gene lookup returns CDR1 SEHNR and CDR2 FQNEAQ (reference sequence). The germline V and J ends were trimmed by 3 bases and 5 bases, with 10 bases remaining between them. For the CDR3, the DNA is TGTGCCAGCAGCTTTAACAGAAAGACTGAAGCTTTCTTT. Amino acids: CASSFNRKTEAFF.

The rearrangement links TRBV5-5 to TRBJ1-4, with TRBD1 identical over 7 bases. The CDR3 has 14 residues. CDR1 SGHKS and CDR2 YYEKEE come from the germline V gene (reference sequence). V gave up 0 bases and J gave up 8 bases; unmatched junction bases: 4. The CDR3 sequence: CASSLEGQPEKLFF. The CDR3 bases are TGTGCCAGCAGCTTGGAGGGACAGCCGGAAAAACTGTTTTTT.

V usage is TRBV9 and J usage is TRBJ2-4; the D gene is possibly TRBD2 (6 bases). The germline CDR1 and CDR2 sequences are SGDLS and YYNGEE. CDR3 length: 14 amino acids. Trimming left V 3 bases short and J 6 bases short, with 13 bases between. DNA for the CDR3: TGTGCCAGCAGCGCGGGGGACCCTGGAAACATTCAGTACTTC. It translates to CASSAGDPGNIQYF.

This clone occurred once. This chain uses TRBV14 with TRBJ2-5; 8 nucleotides align to TRBD2. This CDR3 spans 15 amino acids. Germline-derived CDR1 and CDR2 are SGHDN and FVKESK. V lost 4 bases to trimming and J lost 4 bases; unmatched junction nucleotides: 8. CDR3 DNA: TGTGCCAGCAGCCTCGGACTAGCCAGCTCAGAGACCCAGTACTTC. Translation: CASSLGLASSETQYF.

This chain joins TRBV9 and TRBJ2-5; 9 bases are a match to TRBD1. J gave up 4 bases and V 0 bases, and 7 bases lay outside the gene matches. This CDR3 has 16 residues. CDR1 and CDR2 (germline): SGDLS, YYNGEE. CDR3 sequence reads: CASSVATDRGRETQYF. In nucleotides, the CDR3 is TGTGCCAGCAGCGTAGCTACGGACAGGGGACGAGAGACCCAGTACTTC.

CDR3 residues: CSASLPGGRSDTQYF. In DNA, the CDR3 is TGCAGTGCTAGTCTGCCGGGGGGGCGTTCAGATACGCAGTATTTT. The gene calls are TRBV20-1 and TRBJ2-3; TRBD2 matches 8 bases. Germline CDR1 DFQATT, CDR2 SNEGSKA (reference sequence). This CDR3 comprises 15 residues. The V and J ends lost 3 bases and 4 bases, in that order; junction bases with no gene match: 9.